The clone carrying this T cell receptor beta chain appeared a few times. What it recognizes is unknown. Individual cDNA molecules each received unique molecular identifiers attached to them. TCRdb re-derived calls from the 5' RACE reads in MiXCR, one entry per CDR3 protein. The data show some 76,000 distinct CDR3 sequences, 15% seen once. V was trimmed by 6 bases and J by 1 base, leaving 21 bases between them. The germline V gene has CDR1 SQVTM and CDR2 ANQGSEA. The CDR3 runs 16 residues. This sample is part of a study of early T cells in non-severe SARS-CoV-2 infection. Study results and limitations: Private and CD4 specificities were missed by VDJdb matching, which favored anti-spike CD8 responses.

The rearrangement joins TRBV29-1 to TRBJ1-1; D gene ambiguous. This clonotype originated in an adult who was a healthcare worker with PCR-confirmed SARS-CoV-2 infection or an uninfected control (not recorded which). The sample was whole blood. Written as DNA, the CDR3 is TGCAGCGTCGTCACGGCCAATACCAAGGGGAACACTGAAGCTTTCTTT. Amino acids: CSVVTANTKGNTEAFF. The whole variable domain, remainder taken from reference TRBV29-1 and TRBJ1-1, is SAVISQKPSRDICQRGTSLTIQCQVDSQVTMMFWYRQQPGQSLTLIATANQGSEATYESGFVIDKFPISRPNLTFSTLTVSNMSPEDSSIYLCSVVTANTKGNTEAFFGQGTRLTVV.